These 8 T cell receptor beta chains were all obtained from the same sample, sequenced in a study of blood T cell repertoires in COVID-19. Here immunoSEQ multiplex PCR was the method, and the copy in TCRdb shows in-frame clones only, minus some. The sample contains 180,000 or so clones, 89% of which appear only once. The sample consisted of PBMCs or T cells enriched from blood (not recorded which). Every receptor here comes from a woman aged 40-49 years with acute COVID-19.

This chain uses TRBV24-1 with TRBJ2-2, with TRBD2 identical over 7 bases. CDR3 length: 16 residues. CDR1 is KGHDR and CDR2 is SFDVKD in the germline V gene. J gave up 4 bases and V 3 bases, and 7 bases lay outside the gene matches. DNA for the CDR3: TGTGCCACCAGTGATGGGGCTAGCGGCAGCACCGGGGAGCTGTTTTTT. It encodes CATSDGASGSTGELFF.

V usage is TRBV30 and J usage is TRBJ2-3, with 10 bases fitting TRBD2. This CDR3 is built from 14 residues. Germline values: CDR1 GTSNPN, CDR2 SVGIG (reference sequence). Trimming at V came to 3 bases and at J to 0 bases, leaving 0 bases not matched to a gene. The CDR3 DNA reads TGTGCCTGGAGGACTAGCGGGAGCACAGATACGCAGTATTTT. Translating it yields CAWRTSGSTDTQYF.

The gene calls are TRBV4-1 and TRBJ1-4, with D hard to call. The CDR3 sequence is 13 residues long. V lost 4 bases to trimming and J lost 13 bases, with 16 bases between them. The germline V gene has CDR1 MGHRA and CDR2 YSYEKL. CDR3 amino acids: CASSLKDGSALFF. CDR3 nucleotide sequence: TGCGCCAGCAGCCTAAAGGACGGGAGCGCACTGTTTTTT.

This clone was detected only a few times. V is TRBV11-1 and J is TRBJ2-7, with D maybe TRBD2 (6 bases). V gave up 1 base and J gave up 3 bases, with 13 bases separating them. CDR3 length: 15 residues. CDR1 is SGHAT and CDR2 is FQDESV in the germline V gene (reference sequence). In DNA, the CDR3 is TGTGCCAGCAGCTTAGGGGGTAGCGGATTCTACGAGCAGTACTTC. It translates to CASSLGGSGFYEQYF.

The CDR3 nucleotides read TGTGCCTGGACAGGACTAGCGGGGGACTCCTACAATGAGCAGTTCTTC. This codes for CAWTGLAGDSYNEQFF. V is TRBV30 and J is TRBJ2-1; 13 bases line up with TRBD2. The V segment lost 4 bases and the J segment 0 bases; nucleotides outside the gene matches: 3. The CDR3 covers 16 residues. The germline gives CDR1 GTSNPN, CDR2 SVGIG (reference sequence).

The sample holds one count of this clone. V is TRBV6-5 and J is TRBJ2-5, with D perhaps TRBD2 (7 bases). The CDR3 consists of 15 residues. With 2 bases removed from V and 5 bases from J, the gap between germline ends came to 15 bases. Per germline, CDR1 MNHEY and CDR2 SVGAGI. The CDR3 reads CASSYGRGARETQYF. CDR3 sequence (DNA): TGTGCCAGCAGTTACGGTCGGGGGGCACGGGAGACCCAGTACTTC.

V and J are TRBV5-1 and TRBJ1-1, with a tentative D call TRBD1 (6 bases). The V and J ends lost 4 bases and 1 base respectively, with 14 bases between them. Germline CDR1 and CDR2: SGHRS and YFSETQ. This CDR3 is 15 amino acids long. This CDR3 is CASSADSRQNTEAFF. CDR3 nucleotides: TGCGCCAGCAGCGCGGACAGCCGTCAGAACACTGAAGCTTTCTTT. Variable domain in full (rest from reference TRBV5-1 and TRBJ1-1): KAGVTQTPRYLIKTRGQQVTLSCSPISGHRSVSWYQQTPGQGLQFLFEYFSETQRNKGNFPGRFSGRQFSNSRSEMNVSTLELGDSALYLCASSADSRQNTEAFFGQGTRLTVV.

CDR3 DNA: TGTGCCAGCAGTCTCGGACAGGGTTCCCCCTACGAGCAGTACTTC. Protein product: CASSLGQGSPYEQYF. The chain uses TRBV6-2 or TRBV6-3 and TRBJ2-7; 8 nucleotides line up with TRBD1. J gave up 2 bases and V 5 bases, and 8 bases lay outside the gene matches. CDR1 and CDR2 (germline): MNHEY, SVGEGT. The CDR3 spans 15 residues.